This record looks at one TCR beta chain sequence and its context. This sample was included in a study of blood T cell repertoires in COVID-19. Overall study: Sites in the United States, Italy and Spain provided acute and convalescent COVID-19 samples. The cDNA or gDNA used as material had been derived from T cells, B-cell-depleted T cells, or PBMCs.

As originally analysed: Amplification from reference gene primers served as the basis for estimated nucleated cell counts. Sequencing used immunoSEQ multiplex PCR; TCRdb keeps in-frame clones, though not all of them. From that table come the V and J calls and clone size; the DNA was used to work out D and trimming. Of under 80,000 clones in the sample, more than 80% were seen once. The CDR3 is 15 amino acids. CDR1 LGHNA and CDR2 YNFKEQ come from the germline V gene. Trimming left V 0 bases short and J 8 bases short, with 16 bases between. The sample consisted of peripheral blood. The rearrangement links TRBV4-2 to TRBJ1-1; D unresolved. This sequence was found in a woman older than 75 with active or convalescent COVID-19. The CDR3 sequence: CASSQDQATLKEAFF. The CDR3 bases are TGTGCCAGCAGCCAAGATCAGGCTACCCTTAAAGAAGCTTTCTTT.